These 14 T cell receptor beta chains were sequenced from one sample in a study of identical twins. TCRdb reanalysed the 5' RACE reads using MiXCR and keeps one entry per CDR3 protein. The sample holds about 490,000 distinct CDR3 sequences, 13% to 15% seen once. This sample also appeared in a second study, on yellow fever vaccine responses in identical twins.

The sample comprised CD4+ T cells sorted from blood. All receptors derive from a woman under 30 in good health.

This clonotype was counted between two and nine times. The J gene is TRBJ2-1, the V gene TRBV12-3 or TRBV12-4; 9 nucleotides line up with TRBD2. This CDR3 comprises 17 residues. V lost 2 bases and J lost 7; bases outside the gene matches: 12. The DNA for the CDR3 is TGTGCCAGCAGTTTATTGAGGGGCGGCGGGAGGGGAAATGAGCAGTTCTTC. Its translation is CASSLLRGGGRGNEQFF.

The rearrangement uses TRBV3-1 and TRBJ2-2; 10 bases line up with TRBD1. V was pared by 4 bases and J by 4 bases, with 12 bases of the junction left unmatched. The CDR3 is 18 amino acids. Germline CDR1 reads LGHDT; CDR2 reads YNNKEL (reference sequence). This CDR3 is CASSPELTGTGVTGELFF. In nucleotides, the CDR3 is TGTGCCAGCAGCCCCGAACTGACCGGGACAGGGGTCACCGGGGAGCTGTTTTTT.

Many counts were recorded for this clonotype. This chain links TRBV3-1 with TRBJ2-2; TRBD2 agrees at 10 bases. The CDR3 sequence is 17 residues long. V shed 2 bases, J shed 4 bases, and the junction held 7 bases outside the gene matches. Germline values: CDR1 LGHDT, CDR2 YNNKEL (reference sequence). The DNA for the CDR3 is TGTGCCAGCAGCCAATACAGCTCTAGCGGGGGCACCGGGGAGCTGTTTTTT. Its translation: CASSQYSSSGGTGELFF.

The chain has TRBV3-1 and TRBJ2-7; 12 bases are a match to TRBD1. The CDR3 sequence is 16 residues long. Trimming at V came to 0 bases and at J to 2 bases, leaving 2 bases not matched to a gene. Germline assignment: CDR1 LGHDT and CDR2 YNNKEL (reference sequence). The CDR3 DNA follows: TGTGCCAGCAGCCAAGATGGGGACAGGGGGCCCTACGAGCAGTACTTC. This encodes CASSQDGDRGPYEQYF.

The gene calls are TRBV28 and TRBJ1-6; TRBD1 matches at 9 bases. The CDR3 has 13 amino acids. The germline V gene encodes CDR1 MDHEN and CDR2 SYDVKM. Trimming cost V 6 bases and J 9 bases; bases outside gene matches: 3. The CDR3 region is CASRGDRASPLHF. CDR3 sequence (DNA): TGTGCCAGCAGGGGGGACAGGGCTTCACCCCTCCACTTT.

The chain has TRBV20-1 and TRBJ2-1, with TRBD2 matching over 14 bases. The ends lost 6 bases at V and 1 base at J; junction bases unmatched: 8. The CDR3 runs to 17 residues. Germline V CDR1 and CDR2: DFQATT, SNEGSKA (reference sequence). This CDR3 reads CSAPGLAGGKSYNEQFF. CDR3 coding DNA: TGCAGTGCCCCAGGACTAGCGGGGGGAAAATCCTACAATGAGCAGTTCTTC.

This chain links TRBV20-1 with TRBJ2-2; the match to TRBD2 covers 12 bases. The germline gives CDR1 DFQATT, CDR2 SNEGSKA (reference sequence). The V segment lost 2 bases and the J segment 5 bases; nucleotides outside the gene matches: 6. The CDR3 runs to 16 residues. The CDR3 here is CSARRTSGAGTGELFF. The CDR3, as DNA: TGCAGTGCTAGAAGGACTAGCGGGGCGGGGACCGGGGAGCTGTTTTTT.

This clonotype has a handful of counts. The V and J genes are TRBV20-1 and TRBJ1-4; D is uncertain. The V end was cut by 3 bases, the J end by 5 bases, with 13 bases between. Germline V gene data show CDR1 as DFQATT and CDR2 as SNEGSKA (reference sequence). CDR3 length: 14 amino acids. DNA of the CDR3: TGCAGTGCTAGTTACGGCGGACCCAATGAAAAACTGTTTTTT. Protein: CSASYGGPNEKLFF.

Ten or more counts support this clonotype. The V and J genes are TRBV5-1 and TRBJ1-3; 9 bases line up with TRBD1. The CDR3 contains 18 residues. Germline assignment: CDR1 SGHRS and CDR2 YFSETQ. J gave up 1 base and V 0 bases, and 8 bases lay outside the gene matches. In DNA, the CDR3 is TGCGCCAGCAGCTTGGACTCACAGGGGGCACGGTCTGGAAACACCATATATTTT. It translates to CASSLDSQGARSGNTIYF. Full variable domain (rest looked up from reference TRBV5-1 and TRBJ1-3): KAGVTQTPRYLIKTRGQQVTLSCSPISGHRSVSWYQQTPGQGLQFLFEYFSETQRNKGNFPGRFSGRQFSNSRSEMNVSTLELGDSALYLCASSLDSQGARSGNTIYFGEGSWLTVV.

Ten or more counts support this clonotype. This chain joins TRBV7-8 and TRBJ2-3; 7 bases are shared with TRBD2. J gave up 2 bases and V 2 bases, and 1 base lay outside the gene matches. CDR3 size: 14 residues. CDR1 is SGHVS, CDR2 FQNEAQ, per germline. Written as DNA, the CDR3 is TGTGCCAGCAGCTTACTAGCGGCCACAGATACGCAGTATTTT. Protein sequence: CASSLLAATDTQYF. Complete variable domain (other parts from reference TRBV7-8 and TRBJ2-3): GAGVSQSPRYKVAKRGQDVALRCDPISGHVSLFWYQQALGQGPEFLTYFQNEAQLDKSGLPSDRFFAERPEGSVSTLKIQRTQQEDSAVYLCASSLLAATDTQYFGPGTRLTVL.

The chain has TRBV3-1 and TRBJ2-5, with 7 positions matching TRBD1. After removal of 1 base from V and 5 bases from J, the junction contained 7 bases not matched to a gene. The CDR3 spans 15 residues. Germline CDR1 is LGHDT and CDR2 is YNNKEL (reference sequence). This CDR3 reads CASSQGQGVRETQYF. The CDR3 DNA reads as TGTGCCAGCAGCCAAGGTCAGGGGGTGCGTGAGACCCAGTACTTC.

The genes are TRBV2 and TRBJ2-1; D unresolved. This CDR3 is 12 amino acids long. Per germline, CDR1 SNHLY and CDR2 FYNNEI. The V end lost 4 bases, the J end lost 5 bases, and 6 bases lay between the germline ends. This CDR3 is CASSGMNNEQFF. The CDR3 region has the DNA TGTGCCAGCAGTGGGATGAACAATGAGCAGTTCTTC.

J is TRBJ2-7 and V is TRBV3-1; the match to TRBD2 covers 12 bases. Germline loops: CDR1 LGHDT, CDR2 YNNKEL (reference sequence). V shed 2 bases, J shed 5 bases, and the junction held 4 bases outside the gene matches. The CDR3 loop spans 15 amino acids. CDR3 sequence (DNA): TGTGCCAGCAGCCAACTGACTAGCGGGAGAAACGAGCAGTACTTC. Protein product: CASSQLTSGRNEQYF.

There are a few counts of this clonotype. The chain recombines TRBV24-1 with TRBJ1-2, with 7 bases identical to TRBD1. Per germline, CDR1 KGHDR and CDR2 SFDVKD. The CDR3 is 14 residues long. Unmatched junction bases numbered 3, after V lost 4 bases and J lost 2 bases. DNA for the CDR3: TGTGCCACCAGTGACCACAGGGGAAACTATGGCTACACCTTC. Amino acids: CATSDHRGNYGYTF.